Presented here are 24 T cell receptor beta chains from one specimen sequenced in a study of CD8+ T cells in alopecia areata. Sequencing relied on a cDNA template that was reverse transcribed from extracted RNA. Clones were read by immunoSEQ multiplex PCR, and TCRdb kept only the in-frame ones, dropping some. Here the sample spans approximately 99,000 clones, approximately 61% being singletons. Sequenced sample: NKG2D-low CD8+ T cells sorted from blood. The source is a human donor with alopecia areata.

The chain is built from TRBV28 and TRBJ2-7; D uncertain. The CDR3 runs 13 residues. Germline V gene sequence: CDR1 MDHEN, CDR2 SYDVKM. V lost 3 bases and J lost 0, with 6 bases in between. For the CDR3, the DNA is TGTGCCAGCAGTTTTTTCTCCTCCTACGAGCAGTACTTC. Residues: CASSFFSSYEQYF. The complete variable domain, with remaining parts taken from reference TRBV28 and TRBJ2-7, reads DVKVTQSSRYLVKRTGEKVFLECVQDMDHENMFWYRQDPGLGLRLIYFSYDVKMKEKGDIPEGYSVSREKKERFSLILESASTNQTSMYLCASSFFSSYEQYFGPGTRLTVT.

CDR3 loop: CASSSNQETQYF. For the CDR3, the DNA is TGTGCCAGCAGCTCAAACCAAGAGACCCAGTACTTC. The chain combines TRBV13 with TRBJ2-5; D not certain. The CDR3 is made up of 12 amino acids. The germline CDR1 and CDR2 sequences are PRHDT and FYEKMQ (reference sequence). V dropped 4 bases and J dropped 0 bases, with 3 bases sitting between them. The variable domain in full, with the rest retrieved from reference TRBV13 and TRBJ2-5, is AAGVIQSPRHLIKEKRETATLKCYPIPRHDTVYWYQQGPGQDPQFLISFYEKMQSDKGSIPDRFSAQQFSDYHSELNMSSLELGDSALYFCASSSNQETQYFGPGTRLLVL.

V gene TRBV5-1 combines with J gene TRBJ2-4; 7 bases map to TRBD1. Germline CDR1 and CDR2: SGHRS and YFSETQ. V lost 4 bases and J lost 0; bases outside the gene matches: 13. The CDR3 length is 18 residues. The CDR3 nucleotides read TGCGCCAGCAGCCTCACCCCAGGACAGGCGCTAGCCAAAAACATTCAGTACTTC. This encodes CASSLTPGQALAKNIQYF.

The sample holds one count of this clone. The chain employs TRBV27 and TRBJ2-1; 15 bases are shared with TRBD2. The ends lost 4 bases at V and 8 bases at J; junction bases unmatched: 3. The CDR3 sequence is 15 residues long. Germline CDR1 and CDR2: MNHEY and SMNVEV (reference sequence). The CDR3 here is CASSSGLAGGYEQFF. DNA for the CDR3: TGTGCCAGCAGTTCAGGACTAGCGGGAGGGTATGAGCAGTTCTTC.

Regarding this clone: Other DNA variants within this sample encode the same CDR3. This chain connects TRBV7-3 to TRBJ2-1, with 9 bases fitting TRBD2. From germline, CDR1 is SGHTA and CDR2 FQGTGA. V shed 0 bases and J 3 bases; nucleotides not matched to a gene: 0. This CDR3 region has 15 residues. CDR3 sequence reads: CASSLTSGGYNEQFF. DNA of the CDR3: TGTGCCAGCAGCTTAACTAGCGGGGGCTACAATGAGCAGTTCTTC.

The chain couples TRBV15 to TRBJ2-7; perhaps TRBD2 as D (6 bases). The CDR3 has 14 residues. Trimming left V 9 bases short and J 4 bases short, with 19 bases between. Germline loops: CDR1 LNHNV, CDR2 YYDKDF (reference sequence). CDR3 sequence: CATSRSSGDYEQYF. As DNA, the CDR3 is TGTGCCACAAGCCGGAGTAGCGGAGATTACGAGCAGTACTTC.

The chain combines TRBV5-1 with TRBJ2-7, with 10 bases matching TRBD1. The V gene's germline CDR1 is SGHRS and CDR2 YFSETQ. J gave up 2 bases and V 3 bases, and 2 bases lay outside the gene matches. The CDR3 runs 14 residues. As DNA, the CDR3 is TGCGCCAGCAGCTGGGGGACAGGGGCCTACGAGCAGTACTTC. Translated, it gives CASSWGTGAYEQYF.

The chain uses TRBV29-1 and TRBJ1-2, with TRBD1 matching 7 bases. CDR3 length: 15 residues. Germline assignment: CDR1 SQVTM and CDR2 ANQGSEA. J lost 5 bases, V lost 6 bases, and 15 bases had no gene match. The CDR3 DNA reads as TGCAGCGTCCCTTTGGGGGACCCAGGGGGGTATGGCTACACCTTC. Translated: CSVPLGDPGGYGYTF.

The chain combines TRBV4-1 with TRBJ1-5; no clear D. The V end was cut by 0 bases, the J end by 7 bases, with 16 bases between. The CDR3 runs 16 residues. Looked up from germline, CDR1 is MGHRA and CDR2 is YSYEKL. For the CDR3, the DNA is TGCGCCAGCAGCCAAGAATTGGGCATCGTAGGCCAGCCCCAGCATTTT. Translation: CASSQELGIVGQPQHF.

This CDR3 is CASGTSEMETQYF. The CDR3 DNA sequence: TGTGCCAGTGGGACTAGCGAGATGGAGACCCAGTACTTC. The chain combines TRBV19 with TRBJ2-5, with 10 bases identical to TRBD2. CDR1 and CDR2 from the germline V gene are LNHDA and SQIVND (reference sequence). The V and J ends lost 8 bases and 5 bases, in that order; junction bases with no gene match: 5. There are 13 residues in the CDR3.

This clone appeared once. CDR3 sequence (DNA): TGTGCCAGCAGCCAAACGGGACAGTATCCCTACGAGCAGTACTTC. Residues: CASSQTGQYPYEQYF. This chain links TRBV14 with TRBJ2-7, with 7 bases fitting TRBD1. The junction had 6 bases not matched to a gene; V was cut back by 2 bases and J by 2 bases. Germline V gene data show CDR1 as SGHDN and CDR2 as FVKESK. This CDR3 region has 15 residues. Filled out from reference TRBV14 and TRBJ2-7, the complete variable domain reads EAGVTQFPSHSVIEKGQTVTLRCDPISGHDNLYWYRRVMGKEIKFLLHFVKESKQDESGMPNNRFLAERTGGTYSTLKVQPAELEDSGVYFCASSQTGQYPYEQYFGPGTRLTVT.

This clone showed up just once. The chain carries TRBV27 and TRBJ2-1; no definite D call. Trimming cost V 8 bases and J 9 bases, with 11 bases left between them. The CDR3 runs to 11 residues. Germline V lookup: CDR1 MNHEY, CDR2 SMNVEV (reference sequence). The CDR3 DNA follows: TGTGCCAGCGGCTTTATCCCTGAGCAGTTCTTC. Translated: CASGFIPEQFF.

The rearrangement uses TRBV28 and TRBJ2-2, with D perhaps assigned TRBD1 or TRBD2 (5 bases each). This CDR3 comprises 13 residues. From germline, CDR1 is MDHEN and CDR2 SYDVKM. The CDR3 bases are TGTGCTATCCTCGGGACCTTCACCGGGGAGCTGTTTTTT. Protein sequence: CAILGTFTGELFF.

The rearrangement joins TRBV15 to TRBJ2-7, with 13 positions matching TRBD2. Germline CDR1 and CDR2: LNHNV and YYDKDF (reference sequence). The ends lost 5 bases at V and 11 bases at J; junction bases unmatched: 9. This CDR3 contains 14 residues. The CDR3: CATSVSLAGGLEYF. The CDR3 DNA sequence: TGTGCCACCAGCGTCTCACTAGCGGGAGGGTTGGAGTACTTC. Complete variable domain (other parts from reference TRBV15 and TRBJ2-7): DAMVIQNPRYQVTQFGKPVTLSCSQTLNHNVMYWYQQKSSQAPKLLFHYYDKDFNNEADTPDNFQSRRPNTSFCFLDIRSPGLGDTAMYLCATSVSLAGGLEYFGPGTRLTVT.

DNA for the CDR3: TGTGCCAGCAGCTACCCTAGCGGTTTAAGCACAGATACGCAGTATTTT. Its translation: CASSYPSGLSTDTQYF. J is TRBJ2-3 and V is TRBV5-6, with TRBD2 identical over 7 bases. This CDR3 has 16 residues. The V segment lost 3 bases and the J segment 0 bases; nucleotides outside the gene matches: 7. Germline V lookup: CDR1 SGHDT, CDR2 YYEEEE. The whole variable domain, filled in from reference TRBV5-6 and TRBJ2-3, reads DAGVTQSPTHLIKTRGQQVTLRCSPKSGHDTVSWYQQALGQGPQFIFQYYEEEERQRGNFPDRFSGHQFPNYSSELNVNALLLGDSALYLCASSYPSGLSTDTQYFGPGTRLTVL.

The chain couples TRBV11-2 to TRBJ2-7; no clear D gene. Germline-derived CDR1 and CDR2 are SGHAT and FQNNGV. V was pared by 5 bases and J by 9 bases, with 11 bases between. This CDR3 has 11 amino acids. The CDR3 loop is CASSATFGQYF. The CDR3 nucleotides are TGTGCCAGCAGCGCTACATTTGGGCAGTACTTC.

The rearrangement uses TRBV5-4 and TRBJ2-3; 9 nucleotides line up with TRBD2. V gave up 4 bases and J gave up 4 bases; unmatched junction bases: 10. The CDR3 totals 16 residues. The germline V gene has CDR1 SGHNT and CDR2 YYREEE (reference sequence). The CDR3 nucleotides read TGTGCCAGCAGCCGAGATAGCGGGAGTCTCTCAGATACGCAGTATTTT. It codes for CASSRDSGSLSDTQYF.

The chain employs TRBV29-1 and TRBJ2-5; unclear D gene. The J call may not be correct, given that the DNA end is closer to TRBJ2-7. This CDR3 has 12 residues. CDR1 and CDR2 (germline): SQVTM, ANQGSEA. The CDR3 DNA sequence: TGCAGCGCCGTCCTAGGGAATGGCGAGCAGTACTTC. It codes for CSAVLGNGEQYF.

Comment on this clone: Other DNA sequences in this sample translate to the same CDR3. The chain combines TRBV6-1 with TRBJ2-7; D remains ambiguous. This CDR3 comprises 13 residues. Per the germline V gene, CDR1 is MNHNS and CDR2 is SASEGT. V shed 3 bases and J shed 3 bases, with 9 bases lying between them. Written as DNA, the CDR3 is TGTGCCAGCAGTGAGGCGTCTAACTACGAGCAGTACTTC. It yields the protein CASSEASNYEQYF.

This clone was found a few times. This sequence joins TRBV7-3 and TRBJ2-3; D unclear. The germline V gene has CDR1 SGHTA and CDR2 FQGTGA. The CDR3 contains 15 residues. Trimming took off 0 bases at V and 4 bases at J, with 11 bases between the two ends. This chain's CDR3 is CASSLTGSLPDTQYF. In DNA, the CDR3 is TGTGCCAGCAGCTTAACTGGCAGTCTACCAGATACGCAGTATTTT.

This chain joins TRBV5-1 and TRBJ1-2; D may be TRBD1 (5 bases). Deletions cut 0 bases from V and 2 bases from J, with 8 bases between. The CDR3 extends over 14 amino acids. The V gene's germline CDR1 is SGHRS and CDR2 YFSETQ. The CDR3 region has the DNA TGCGCCAGCAGCTTGGAACCAGGGAACTATGGCTACACCTTC. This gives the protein CASSLEPGNYGYTF. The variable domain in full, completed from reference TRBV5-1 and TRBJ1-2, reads KAGVTQTPRYLIKTRGQQVTLSCSPISGHRSVSWYQQTPGQGLQFLFEYFSETQRNKGNFPGRFSGRQFSNSRSEMNVSTLELGDSALYLCASSLEPGNYGYTFGSGTRLTVV.

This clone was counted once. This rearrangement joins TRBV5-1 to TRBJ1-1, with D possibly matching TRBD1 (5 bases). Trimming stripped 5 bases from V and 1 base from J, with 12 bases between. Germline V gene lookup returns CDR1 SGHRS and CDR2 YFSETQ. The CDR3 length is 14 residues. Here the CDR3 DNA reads TGCGCCAGCAGTACTACAGGCCAGAACACTGAAGCTTTCTTT. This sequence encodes CASSTTGQNTEAFF.

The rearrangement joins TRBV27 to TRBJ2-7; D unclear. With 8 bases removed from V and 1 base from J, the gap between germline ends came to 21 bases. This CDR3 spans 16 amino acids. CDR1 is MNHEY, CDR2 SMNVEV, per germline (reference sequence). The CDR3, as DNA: TGTGCCAGCTCCAACTCGGGCCTTACCCTTTCCTACGAGCAGTACTTC. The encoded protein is CASSNSGLTLSYEQYF.

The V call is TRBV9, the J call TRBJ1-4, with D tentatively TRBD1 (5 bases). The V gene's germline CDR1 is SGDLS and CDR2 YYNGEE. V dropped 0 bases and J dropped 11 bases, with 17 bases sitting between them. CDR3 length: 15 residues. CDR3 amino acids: CASSVAGTDSAKLFF. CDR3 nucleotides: TGTGCCAGCAGCGTAGCCGGGACCGACTCGGCGAAACTGTTTTTT. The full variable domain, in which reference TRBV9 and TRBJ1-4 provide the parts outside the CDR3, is DSGVTQTPKHLITATGQRVTLRCSPRSGDLSVYWYQQSLDQGLQFLIQYYNGEERAKGNILERFSAQQFPDLHSELNLSSLELGDSALYFCASSVAGTDSAKLFFGSGTQLSVL.